This TCR beta chain stems from a study of graft-versus-host responses after intestinal transplantation (dated by TCRdb to about 2021). A note on the overall study: The transplants that recipients got were multivisceral, liver-intestinal, or isolated intestinal. Every recipient was given anti-thymocyte globulin induction, then maintenance tacrolimus and steroids for about three years. After intestinal transplantation, graft-versus-host and host-versus-graft alloreactive T cell clones in the graft, circulation and bone marrow were tracked using bulk TCR-beta CDR3 sequencing. Alloreactive clones were identified by sequencing pre-transplant mixed lymphocyte reaction products and comparing them with unstimulated pre-transplant donor and recipient T cells. A cohort of 24 intestinal transplant recipients, including one retransplant, was enrolled, and 3 patients lacking pretransplant specimens were excluded. A peak of at least 4% donor T cells among recipient peripheral blood mononuclear cells was the definition used for donor T cell macrochimerism. Rather than going through the commercial service, samples from three later patients were sequenced in-house on an Illumina MiSeq and processed with MiXCR.

The germline V gene encodes CDR1 MDHEN and CDR2 SYDVKM. The trim is 6 bases for V and 3 bases for J, with a gap of 12 bases between the germline ends. The CDR3 numbers 13 residues from cysteine through phenylalanine. Solely the CDR3 DNA is kept, with 39 bases framed from the first base. Here is what the overall study found, with its caveats: The relatively low number and heterogeneity of intestinal transplant patients limited the conclusions. GvH clones were detected in recipient bone marrow, and some appeared earlier in ileal mucosa or blood, consistent with an intestinal mucosal origin. In patients with donor T cell macrochimerism, the allografts had high GvH to HvG T cell clonal ratios. Early after transplant, declines in HvG clones were associated with peak levels of circulating GvH clones.

Intraepithelial and lamina propria lymphocytes were isolated from graft specimens using dithiothreitol, EDTA incubations and collagenase D digestion. Serial intestinal graft biopsy specimens collected up to 600 days after transplant underwent bulk TCR-beta sequencing. Libraries were made using the immunoSEQ multiplex PCR assay. Adaptive Biotechnologies carried out high-throughput TCR-beta CDR3 sequencing of genomic DNA for most patients. Regarding the original processing steps: Adaptive's ImmunoSEQ software was the source of the TCR sequencing data for around 20 patients, while a few other patients were processed with MiXCR and VDJtools. CDR3 nucleotide sequences shared between donor and recipient were removed because their origin could not be assigned. To count as alloreactive, a clone needed at least 2-fold expansion over unstimulated cells and a minimum CFSE-low frequency of 0.002% (template counts) or 0.001% (read counts). Clones detected in sequenced pre-transplant spleen, lymph node, or MLR CFSE-low populations of the donor or recipient were defined as mappable. The cumulative frequency of alloreactive clones was calculated as a percentage of all sequences, weighted by copy number. Imported from immuneACCESS, the table was reduced by TCRdb to in-frame sequences with V and J called. These copies leave out some clones; in studies compared against another copy, an unresolved V gene accounts for under half, and the cause of the remainder is not known. From that table come the V and J calls and clone size; the DNA was used to work out D and trimming. The sample yields about 8,400 clones; around 72% were counted once. The top ten clonotypes cover roughly a third of the sample.

Of note for this clone: Its specific antigen is unknown. Per-nucleotide qualities are absent, and no much larger clonotype sits a single base away.

Sequencing used ileum tissue, obtained nearly 500 days after intestinal transplant. Recombination linked TRBV28 to TRBJ2-7; TRBD2 might be the D gene, on 6 matching bases. The TCR sequence derives from a human patient who received an intestinal transplant, so some T cells may come from the graft donor. The DNA reads as follows: TGTGCCAGCAGCCCCGGGAGCAACTACGAGCAGTACTTC. This sequence encodes CASSPGSNYEQYF.